The rows below give T cell receptor beta chains drawn from one sample of a study of blood T cells in healthy people across ages. TCRdb re-analysed the 5' RACE reads in MiXCR, keeping a single row per CDR3 protein. The table has about 640,000 distinct CDR3 sequences, roughly 53% seen once. The sequenced sample consisted of blood. Every receptor here comes from a man aged 55-75 years in good health. CDR3s include the opening cysteine and the closing phenylalanine or tryptophan. Fields, in order: D gene, clone size, J gene, V gene, CDR3 length, CDR3 DNA, CDR3 protein. A D gene is named only where the DNA matches it firmly. The size entry is marked missing in some rows and otherwise reads once, few, many or a size class.

>NA|NA|TRBJ1-1|TRBV5-1|14
TGCGCCAGCAGCTTGGTGCCAAGGGGCACTGAAGCTTTCTTT
CASSLVPRGTEAFF
>TRBD1|NA|TRBJ1-4|TRBV2|14
TGTGCCAGCAGGCCGGGACAGGGCCGCGAAAAACTGTTTTTT
CASRPGQGREKLFF
>NA|few|TRBJ2-6|TRBV28|15
TGTGCCAGCAGTTTCCCTAGCTCTGGGGCCAACGTCCTGACTTTC
CASSFPSSGANVLTF
>TRBD2|NA|TRBJ2-5|TRBV6-2/TRBV6-3|18
TGTGCCAGCAGCTTAGGGGCAGAGGAGCGGGGGTCTCGGGATGAGCAGTACTTC
CASSLGAEERGSRDEQYF
>NA|NA|TRBJ2-7|TRBV7-2|14
TGTGCCAGCAGCTTCAGTCTGTCCTCCTACGAGCAGTACTTC
CASSFSLSSYEQYF
>NA|NA|TRBJ2-7|TRBV6-4|14
TGTGCCAGCATGGACGGGTCAGAGAACTACGAGCAGTACTTC
CASMDGSENYEQYF
>TRBD1|few|TRBJ2-7|TRBV5-5|15
TGTGCCAGCACCTATGGACAGGGGGCGTCCTACGAGCAGTACTTC
CASTYGQGASYEQYF
>NA|NA|TRBJ2-1|TRBV2|14
TGTGCCAGCAGTGTTCGACCGGACTACAATGAGCAGTTCTTC
CASSVRPDYNEQFF
>NA|NA|TRBJ1-2|TRBV6-6|15
TGTGCCAGCAGTTACGACGGACAGCCCAACTATGGCTACACCTTC
CASSYDGQPNYGYTF
>NA|NA|TRBJ2-5|TRBV10-2|13
TGCGCCAGCCATGCCACAGGGATAGAGACCCAGTACTTC
CASHATGIETQYF